This T cell receptor (beta chain) was documented in a study of blood T cells in healthy people across ages (dated by TCRdb to the mid-2010s). Context from the whole study: In model experiments, template switching captured roughly one uniquely barcoded TCR beta cDNA molecule for every two T cells. The study measured age-related changes in TCR beta repertoire diversity using deep sequencing normalized with unique cDNA molecular identifiers. Four age groups were formed from the donors: young (average approximately 15 years), middle-aged (around 41), aged (around 62) and long-lived (82). To avoid experimental bias, donors of different ages were randomly spread across the sequencing lanes. Using the same blood draw, the study looked at two additional independent replicas of 1 million unique cDNA reads for two donors, one aged 18 to 30 and the other aged 80 or older.

The protocol used for the library was 5' RACE. The reads were generated on an Illumina HiSeq 2500. A second roughly 6 to 12 cycle PCR used a sample-barcoded 5' primer and a J-beta primer mix. A unique molecular identifier was introduced onto each TCR beta cDNA molecule by a template-switch 5' adaptor carrying 12 random nucleotides. Each sample yielded at least 2.5 million CDR3-containing paired-end reads. First-strand cDNA synthesis was performed from all RNA using the Mint cDNA synthesis kit, with priming by a TRBC-specific oligonucleotide. After uracil-DNA glycosylase treatment, a first 18-cycle PCR used universal primers M1SS and BC2_uni_R on all cDNA. From the authors' description of their analysis: Normalization of each sample was performed by random selection of 1 million high-quality reads, each carrying a distinct molecular identifier. Reads with shared molecular identifiers were discarded instead of being binned into consensus sequences. MiTCR, set to a Q25 quality threshold and the strictest error-elimination algorithm, was used for CDR3 identification, clonotype clustering and error correction. A nonparametric unseen species model with Euler transformation was used to estimate lower-bound total TCR beta diversity. Using fastp at Q25 and MiXCR, TCRdb reprocessed the public reads and kept productive beta chains. Rows merge per CDR3 protein into single entries with the most common DNA and genes. TCRdb's processing, not the study's, gives the V and J calls here. Here the sample has about 640,000 distinct CDR3 sequences; about 53% occur a single time. The ten most abundant clones make up more than 35% of the sample.

On this clonotype itself: The clone's antigen remains unknown. Per-nucleotide qualities are absent, and no much larger clonotype sits a single base away.

Reading the germline V gene (reference sequence) gives CDR1 SEHNR and CDR2 FQNEAQ. Ends trimmed: V by 0 bases, J by 14 bases; bases unmatched to a gene: 1. Including cysteine and phenylalanine, the CDR3 has 12 amino acids. The kept DNA is CDR3 alone, 36 bases in frame from the first base. The roughly 42 donors, aged roughly 6 to 90 years, were systemically healthy Caucasian individuals from Russia. Each donor gave 8 to 10 milliliters of peripheral blood, drawn into EDTA-treated Vacutainer tubes. Ficoll-Paque density-gradient centrifugation was used to isolate PBMCs, with at least 7 million per sample. Total RNA, at least 6 micrograms per sample, was extracted from PBMCs with Trizol reagent. The percentages of naive CD45RAhigh/CD27high T cells were determined by flow cytometry on a PBMC aliquot from every donor. Study-wide conclusions, independent of this receptor: As age increased, observed TCR beta diversity per million T cells dropped in a roughly linear way, and a significant reduction was already evident by age 40. Since profiling was done on bulk unsorted PBMCs, naive and antigen-experienced compartments could not be conclusively compared. The long-lived group showed more naive CD4+ T cells, fewer expanded clones and increased TCR diversity than the aged group, suggesting age selection. The percentage of naive T cells measured by flow cytometry correlated strongly with observed TCR beta diversity. Because the CMV infection status of the donors was unknown, age-related changes in expanded clonotypes may potentially have been confounded. Estimates of total diversity based on one million sequenced T cells were regarded as lower bounds and as underestimates.

In this chain, TRBV7-9 is recombined with TRBJ2-1; TRBD2 fits 10 bases in the junction. Sequenced sample: blood. This clonotype was obtained from a man aged 55 to 69 in good health. In nucleotides, the sequence is TGTGCCAGCAGCTTAGCCAGCGGGGGGGAGTTCTTC. Translated, it gives CASSLASGGEFF.